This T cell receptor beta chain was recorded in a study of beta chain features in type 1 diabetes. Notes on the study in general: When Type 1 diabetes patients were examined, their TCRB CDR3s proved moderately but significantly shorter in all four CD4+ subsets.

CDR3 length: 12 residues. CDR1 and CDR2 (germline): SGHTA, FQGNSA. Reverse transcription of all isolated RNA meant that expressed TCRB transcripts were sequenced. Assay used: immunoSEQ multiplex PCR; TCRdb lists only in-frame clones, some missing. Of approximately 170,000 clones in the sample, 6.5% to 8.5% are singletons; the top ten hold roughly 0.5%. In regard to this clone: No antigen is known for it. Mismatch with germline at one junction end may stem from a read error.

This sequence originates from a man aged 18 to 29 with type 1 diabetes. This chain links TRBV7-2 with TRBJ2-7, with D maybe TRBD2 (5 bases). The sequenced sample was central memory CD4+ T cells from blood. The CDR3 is CASSVHPGIPHF. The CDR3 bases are TGTGCCAGCAGCGTACACCCGGGGATCCCTCACTTC.